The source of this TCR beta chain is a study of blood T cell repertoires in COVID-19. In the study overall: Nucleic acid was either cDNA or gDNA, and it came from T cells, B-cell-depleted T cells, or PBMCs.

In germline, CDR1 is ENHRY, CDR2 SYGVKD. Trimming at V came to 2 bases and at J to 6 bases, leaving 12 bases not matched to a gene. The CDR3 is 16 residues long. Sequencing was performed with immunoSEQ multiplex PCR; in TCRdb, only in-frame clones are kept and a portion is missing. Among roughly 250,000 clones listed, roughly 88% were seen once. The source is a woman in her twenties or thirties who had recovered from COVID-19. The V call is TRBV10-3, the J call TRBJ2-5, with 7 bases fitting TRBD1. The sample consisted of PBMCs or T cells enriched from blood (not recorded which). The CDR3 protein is CAISETMDRSVKTQYF. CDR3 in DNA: TGTGCCATCAGTGAGACCATGGACAGGTCGGTGAAGACCCAGTACTTC.